This T cell receptor beta chain originates from a study of blood T cells in healthy people across ages. Study results and caveats: Both higher diversity and more naive CD4+ cells marked long-lived donors when set against aged donors.

For the second PCR, which ran for about 6 to 11 cycles, a sample-barcoded 5' primer and a J-beta primer mix were used. At least 2.5 million CDR3-containing paired-end reads were obtained per sample. From the 5' RACE reads, TCRdb called clonotypes with MiXCR, one entry per CDR3 protein. The table records roughly 1.6 million distinct CDR3 sequences, about 32% of them present only once. The donors, all healthy, were Caucasians living in Russia, aged about 6 to 95. Each sample had at least 6 million PBMCs isolated. Remarks on this clonotype: Antigen unknown.

CDR3 length equals 15 residues. The V gene end was trimmed by 8 bases and the J gene end by 6 bases; junction bases not matched to a gene: 9. Germline CDR1 MNHEY, CDR2 SMNVEV (reference sequence). Sequencing input: blood. This clonotype was sampled from a woman younger than 45 in good health. The chain uses TRBV27 and TRBJ2-2; TRBD2 matches 10 bases. Written as DNA, the CDR3 is TGTGCCAGCGCCTGGACTAGCGGCCCCTCCGGGGAGCTGTTTTTT. Protein product: CASAWTSGPSGELFF.